The clone carrying this TCR beta chain has more than one count but fewer than ten. A junction boundary mismatches the germline segment, possibly from a read error. Nobody among the patients had been given any treatment before thyroid surgery. The data were taken from a study of metastatic and nonmetastatic thyroid tumors. TCRdb reprocessed the PCR reads using MiXCR. The table lists thousands of clones, around 31% of them singletons. This clonotype was obtained from a female donor with papillary thyroid cancer or a benign thyroid nodule (not recorded which). Some clones in this sample may be carry-over from other donors' samples. Source material: adjacent normal tissue.

CDR3: CASSFELAETQYF. The CDR3 DNA is TGTGCTAGCAGCTTCGAACTAGCGGAAACCCAGTACTTC. The chain carries TRBV7-7 and TRBJ2-5, with 8 positions matching TRBD2. The CDR3 sequence is 13 residues long. CDR1 and CDR2 (germline): SSHAT, FNYEAQ (reference sequence).